These T cell receptor beta chains were read from a single sample in a study of T cell repertoires in ileal Crohn's disease. Clones were sequenced by immunoSEQ multiplex PCR, and TCRdb holds only the in-frame ones, with some missing. The repertoire consists of roughly 3,900 clones, with 75% to 85% occurring once and the leading ten covering 10% to 15%. The specimen was ileal tissue. Source of these receptors: an adult with Crohn's disease. Each CDR3 is given with its conserved first and last residue. A D gene is named only where the DNA matches it firmly. Size is omitted from some rows. Given values are once, few, many or a class for expanded clones.

v_call,j_call,d_call,clone_size,cdr3_aa,cdr3_nt
TRBV5-1,TRBJ1-4,TRBD1,.,CASSLGTGAREKLFF,TGCGCCAGCAGCTTGGGGACAGGGGCGAGGGAAAAACTGTTTTTT
TRBV27,TRBJ1-2,.,few,CASSFGGNTRGYTF,TGTGCCAGCAGTTTCGGGGGAAATACGCGGGGCTACACCTTC
TRBV7-9,TRBJ1-2,TRBD1,once,CASDREYGYTF,TGTGCCAGCGACAGGGAGTATGGCTACACCTTC
TRBV28,TRBJ1-1,TRBD1,.,CASQMGSRTGLRNTEAFF,TGTGCCAGCCAAATGGGGTCCAGGACAGGGCTTCGTAACACTGAAGCTTTCTTT
TRBV6-1,TRBJ2-7,.,.,CASSAGTIYEQYF,TGTGCCAGCAGTGCTGGGACAATCTACGAGCAGTACTTC
TRBV2,TRBJ2-3,TRBD1,.,CASSETRGRLTDTQYF,TGTGCCAGCAGTGAAACCAGGGGGCGGTTGACAGATACGCAGTATTTT
TRBV7-9,TRBJ2-5,TRBD2,once,CASSFGTSVGETQYF,TGTGCCAGCAGCTTTGGGACTAGCGTCGGGGAGACCCAGTACTTC
TRBV5-5,TRBJ2-7,TRBD2,.,CASSPLGRAGGNSYEQYF,TGTGCCAGCAGCCCCTTAGGGCGAGCGGGGGGGAACTCCTACGAGCAGTACTTC
TRBV19,TRBJ2-3,.,few,CASTESGGSTDTQYF,TGTGCCAGTACCGAGAGCGGCGGCAGCACAGATACGCAGTATTTT
TRBV27,TRBJ2-1,.,.,CASSLSVDNEQFF,TGTGCCAGCAGTTTGTCGGTGGACAATGAGCAGTTCTTC
TRBV5-6,TRBJ1-2,.,.,CASSRSAGRYGYTF,TGTGCCAGCAGCCGCTCGGCTGGGCGCTATGGCTACACCTTC
TRBV7-9,TRBJ1-3,TRBD1,.,CASSNRDRGLNGNTIYF,TGTGCCAGCAGCAACCGGGACAGGGGGCTAAATGGAAACACCATATATTTT
TRBV2,TRBJ2-2,TRBD2,.,CASSPLAGGNTGELFF,TGTGCCAGCAGCCCACTAGCGGGGGGGAACACCGGGGAGCTGTTTTTT
TRBV6-5,TRBJ2-7,TRBD1,large,CASSFPTDRGGEQYF,TGTGCCAGCAGTTTCCCGACCGACAGGGGAGGCGAGCAGTACTTC
TRBV6-5,TRBJ1-4,TRBD1,.,CASSGGGRLQKLFF,TGTGCCAGCAGTGGAGGGGGCCGTCTCCAAAAACTGTTTTTT
TRBV30,TRBJ1-1,.,few,CAWSSVMNTEAFF,TGTGCCTGGAGTTCAGTGATGAACACTGAAGCTTTCTTT
TRBV27,TRBJ2-2,.,.,CASGRTGELFF,TGTGCCAGCGGGAGGACCGGGGAGCTGTTTTTT
TRBV7-3,TRBJ1-1,TRBD1,.,CASSSGTGGTEAFF,TGTGCCAGCAGCTCCGGGACAGGGGGCACTGAAGCTTTCTTT
TRBV27,TRBJ1-2,TRBD1,.,CASTFHPGGHYGYTF,TGTGCCAGCACTTTTCATCCAGGGGGCCACTATGGCTACACCTTC
TRBV18,TRBJ1-2,TRBD1,.,CASSLTGTGFNYGYTF,TGTGCCAGCTCACTTACCGGGACAGGGTTTAACTATGGCTACACCTTC
TRBV7-3,TRBJ2-3,.,.,CASSLASSTDTQYF,TGTGCCAGCAGCTTAGCTAGCAGCACAGATACGCAGTATTTT
TRBV6-1,TRBJ1-6,.,.,CASSATQGSYNSPLHF,TGTGCCAGCAGTGCCACACAGGGCTCCTATAATTCACCCCTCCACTTT
TRBV5-4,TRBJ2-5,TRBD2,.,CASSSRGSGGFQETQYF,TGTGCCAGCAGCTCGAGAGGGAGCGGGGGGTTCCAAGAGACCCAGTACTTC
TRBV7-9,TRBJ2-7,.,once,CASSLRYEQYF,TGTGCCAGCAGCTTGAGATACGAGCAGTACTTC
TRBV30,TRBJ1-3,.,.,CAWRQVGTRGNTIYF,TGTGCCTGGAGGCAAGTCGGGACACGTGGAAACACCATATATTTT
TRBV5-4,TRBJ2-5,.,.,CASSLASRGKETQYF,TGTGCCAGCAGCCTTGCCAGTAGGGGCAAAGAGACCCAGTACTTC
TRBV4-2,TRBJ2-5,.,.,CASSQTREETQYF,TGTGCCAGCAGCCAAACCCGGGAGGAGACCCAGTACTTC
TRBV7-2,TRBJ2-3,TRBD2,.,CASSLEVASLAVADTQYF,TGTGCCAGCAGCTTAGAAGTAGCGTCACTAGCGGTCGCGGATACGCAGTATTTT
TRBV7-2,TRBJ2-4,TRBD2,.,CASSLLSSGGLKNIQYF,TGTGCCAGCAGCTTATTGTCTAGCGGGGGGCTTAAAAACATTCAGTACTTC
TRBV5-6,TRBJ1-2,.,.,CASSLDGGGYGYTF,TGTGCCAGCAGCTTGGACGGGGGGGGCTATGGCTACACCTTC
TRBV2,TRBJ2-7,.,large,CASSETSEAYEQYF,TGTGCCAGCAGTGAAACGTCAGAAGCCTACGAGCAGTACTTC
TRBV7-9,TRBJ1-5,.,once,CASSLSYNQPQHF,TGTGCCAGCAGCCTCTCGTACAATCAGCCCCAGCATTTT
TRBV5-4,TRBJ2-5,TRBD2,.,CASSLGLAGGPVRETQYF,TGTGCCAGCAGCTTGGGACTAGCGGGGGGGCCGGTCCGAGAGACCCAGTACTTC
TRBV5-1,TRBJ2-7,TRBD1,.,CASSLGGTGGYEQYF,TGCGCCAGCAGCTTGGGGGGGACAGGGGGCTACGAGCAGTACTTC
TRBV18,TRBJ1-2,.,.,CASSPGGMGGYTF,TGTGCCAGCTCACCTGGAGGGATGGGTGGCTACACCTTC
TRBV10-1,TRBJ2-6,TRBD1,.,CASSPGQGLSGANVLTF,TGCGCCAGCAGCCCGGGACAGGGCCTTTCTGGGGCCAACGTCCTGACTTTC
TRBV5-8,TRBJ1-2,.,.,CASSRGHQQNYGYTF,TGTGCCAGCAGCCGAGGACACCAGCAGAACTATGGCTACACCTTC
TRBV19,TRBJ1-5,.,.,CASSGVTGGNQPQHF,TGTGCCAGTAGTGGAGTAACAGGTGGCAATCAGCCCCAGCATTTT
TRBV7-4,TRBJ1-1,.,.,CASAGMNTEAFF,TGTGCCAGCGCCGGGATGAACACTGAAGCTTTCTTT
TRBV28,TRBJ1-2,.,medium-sized,CASGTAFYGYTF,TGTGCCAGCGGTACAGCCTTCTATGGCTACACCTTC
TRBV18,TRBJ2-7,.,.,CASSPLAGQSDEQYF,TGTGCCAGCTCACCACTTGCGGGGCAATCTGACGAGCAGTACTTC
TRBV7-2,TRBJ1-1,TRBD1,.,CASSSQGAGLRNTEAFF,TGTGCCAGCAGCTCCCAGGGGGCAGGGTTGAGGAACACTGAAGCTTTCTTT
TRBV15,TRBJ2-2,.,.,CATSSVRSTGELFF,TGTGCCACCAGCTCCGTAAGGAGCACCGGGGAGCTGTTTTTT
TRBV4-1,TRBJ2-7,.,.,CASSQVIGVYEQYF,TGCGCCAGCAGCCAAGTTATAGGGGTCTACGAGCAGTACTTC
TRBV5-1,TRBJ1-2,TRBD1,.,CASSMDRVGDGYTF,TGCGCCAGCAGCATGGACAGGGTCGGTGATGGCTACACCTTC
TRBV7-2,TRBJ2-7,.,.,CASSLAGQYHEQYF,TGTGCCAGCAGCTTAGCGGGGCAGTATCACGAGCAGTACTTC
TRBV7-2,TRBJ1-5,TRBD1,.,CASSLNRGIGQPQHF,TGTGCCAGCAGCTTAAACAGGGGAATCGGTCAGCCCCAGCATTTT
TRBV20-1,TRBJ1-1,.,once,CSARKNTEAFF,TGCAGTGCGCGGAAGAACACTGAAGCTTTCTTT
TRBV7-9,TRBJ1-2,TRBD1,.,CASSFTDPGTGNGYTF,TGTGCCAGCAGCTTTACAGACCCCGGGACAGGGAATGGCTACACCTTC
TRBV19,TRBJ1-2,TRBD1,.,CASRTGTGGSGYTF,TGTGCCAGTAGGACCGGGACAGGGGGCTCTGGCTACACCTTC
TRBV11-3,TRBJ2-7,TRBD2,.,CASSPGLVGDGSYEQYF,TGTGCCAGCAGCCCCGGACTAGTCGGGGATGGATCCTACGAGCAGTACTTC
TRBV7-9,TRBJ1-1,TRBD1,.,CASSSGTGRSGAFF,TGTGCCAGCAGCTCCGGGACAGGGCGTTCCGGAGCTTTCTTT